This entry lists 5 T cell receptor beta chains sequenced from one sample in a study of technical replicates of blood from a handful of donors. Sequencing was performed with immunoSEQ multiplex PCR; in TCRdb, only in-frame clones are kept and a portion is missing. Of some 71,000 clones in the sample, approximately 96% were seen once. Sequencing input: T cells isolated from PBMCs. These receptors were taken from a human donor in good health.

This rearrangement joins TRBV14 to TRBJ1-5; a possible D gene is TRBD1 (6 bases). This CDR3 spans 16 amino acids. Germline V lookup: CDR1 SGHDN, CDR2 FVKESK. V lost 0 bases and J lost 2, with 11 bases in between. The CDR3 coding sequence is TGTGCCAGCAGCCAAGAAGGGGGAGCCGGCAATCAGCCCCAGCATTTT. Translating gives CASSQEGGAGNQPQHF.

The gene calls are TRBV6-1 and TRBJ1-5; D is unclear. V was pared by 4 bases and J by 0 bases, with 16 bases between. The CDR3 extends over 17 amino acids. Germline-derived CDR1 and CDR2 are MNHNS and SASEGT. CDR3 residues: CASSVDFRPYSNQPQHF. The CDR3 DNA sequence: TGTGCCAGCAGTGTGGACTTTCGCCCCTATAGCAATCAGCCCCAGCATTTT.

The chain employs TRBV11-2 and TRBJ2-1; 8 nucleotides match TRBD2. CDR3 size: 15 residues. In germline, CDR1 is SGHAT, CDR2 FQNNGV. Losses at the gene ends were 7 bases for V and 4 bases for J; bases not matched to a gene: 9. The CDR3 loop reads CASTLRSGGYNEQFF. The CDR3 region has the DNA TGTGCCAGCACCCTCAGGAGCGGGGGATACAATGAGCAGTTCTTC.

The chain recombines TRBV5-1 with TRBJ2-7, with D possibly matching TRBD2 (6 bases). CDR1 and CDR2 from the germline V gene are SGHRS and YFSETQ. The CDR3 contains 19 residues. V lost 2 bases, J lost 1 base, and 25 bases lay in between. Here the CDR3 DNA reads TGCGCCAGCAGCTTATCGGGGAGGCTTCGCACCCAACTTTCCTACGAGCAGTACTTC. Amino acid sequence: CASSLSGRLRTQLSYEQYF.

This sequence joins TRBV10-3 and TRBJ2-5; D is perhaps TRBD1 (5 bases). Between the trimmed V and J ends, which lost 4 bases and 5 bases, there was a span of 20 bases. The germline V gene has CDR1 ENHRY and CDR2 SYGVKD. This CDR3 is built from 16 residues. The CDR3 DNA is TGTGCCATCAGTGTATACGACCTAGGGGCGAGGGAGACCCAGTACTTC. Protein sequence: CAISVYDLGARETQYF.